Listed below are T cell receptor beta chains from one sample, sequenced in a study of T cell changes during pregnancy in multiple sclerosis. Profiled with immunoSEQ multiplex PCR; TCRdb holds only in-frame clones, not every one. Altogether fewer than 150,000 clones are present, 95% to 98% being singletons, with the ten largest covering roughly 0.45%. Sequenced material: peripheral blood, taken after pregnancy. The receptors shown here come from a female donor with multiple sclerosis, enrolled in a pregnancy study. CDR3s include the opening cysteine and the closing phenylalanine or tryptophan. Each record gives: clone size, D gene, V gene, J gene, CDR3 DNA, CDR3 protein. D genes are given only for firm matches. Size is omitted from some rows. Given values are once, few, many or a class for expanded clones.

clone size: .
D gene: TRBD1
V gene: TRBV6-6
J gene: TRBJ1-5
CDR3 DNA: TGTGCCATCGGGGGGGACAGGGGGTCTCAGCCCCAGCATTTT
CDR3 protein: CAIGGDRGSQPQHF

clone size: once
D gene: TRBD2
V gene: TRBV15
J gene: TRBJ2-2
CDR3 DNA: TGTGCCACCAGCAGACCTCGGGGGGGAAGGAGCACCGGGGAGCTGTTTTTT
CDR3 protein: CATSRPRGGRSTGELFF

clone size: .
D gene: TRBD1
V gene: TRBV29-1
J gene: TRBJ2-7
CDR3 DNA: TGCAGCGTTGAAGTGCAGGGGGCGGTCGCCTACGAGCAGTACTTC
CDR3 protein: CSVEVQGAVAYEQYF

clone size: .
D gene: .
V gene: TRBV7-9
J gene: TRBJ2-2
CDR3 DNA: TGTGCCAGCAGCCGGGTCACCGGCGGGGAGCTGTTTTTT
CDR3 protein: CASSRVTGGELFF

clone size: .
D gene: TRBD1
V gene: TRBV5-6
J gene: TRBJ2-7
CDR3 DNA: TGTGCCAGCAGCTTGGCCGGGACAGGGGGGTACGAGCAGTACTTC
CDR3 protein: CASSLAGTGGYEQYF

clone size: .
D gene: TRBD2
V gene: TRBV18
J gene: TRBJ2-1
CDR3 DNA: TGTGCCAGCTCACTTGGGACTAGCGGGACTCGGAATGAGCAGTTCTTC
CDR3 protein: CASSLGTSGTRNEQFF

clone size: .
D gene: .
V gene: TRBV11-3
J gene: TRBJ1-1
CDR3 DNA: TGTGCCAGCAGCACAGACGGAGGGAACACTGAAGCTTTCTTT
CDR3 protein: CASSTDGGNTEAFF

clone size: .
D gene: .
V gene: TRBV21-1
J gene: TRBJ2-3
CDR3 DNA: TGTGCCAGCATCAGGGGGCGCTTGCTAGACGGCCGGGGCACAGATACGCAGTATTTT
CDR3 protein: CASIRGRLLDGRGTDTQYF

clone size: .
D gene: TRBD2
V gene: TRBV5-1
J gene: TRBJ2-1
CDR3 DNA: TGCGCCAGCACTTCCCCCCTCCGCTCTAGCGGTCAACTCGGCGAGGAGCAGTTCTTC
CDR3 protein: CASTSPLRSSGQLGEEQFF

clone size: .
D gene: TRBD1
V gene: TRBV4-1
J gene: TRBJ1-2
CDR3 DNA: TGCGCCAGCAGCCAACCGCAGGGGGGAGGCTACACCTTC
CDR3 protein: CASSQPQGGGYTF

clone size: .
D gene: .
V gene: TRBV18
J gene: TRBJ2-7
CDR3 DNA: TGTGCCAGCTCCAATCCAGGGGCGAACAACGAGCAGTACTTC
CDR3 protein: CASSNPGANNEQYF

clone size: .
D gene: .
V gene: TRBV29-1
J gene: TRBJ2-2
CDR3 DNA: TGCAGCGTTGAACAGGGATACACCGGGGAGCTGTTTTTT
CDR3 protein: CSVEQGYTGELFF

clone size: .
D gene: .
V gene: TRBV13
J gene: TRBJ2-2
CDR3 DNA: TGTGCCAGCAGCAAACTGGACAGAATGAACACCGGGGAGCTGTTTTTT
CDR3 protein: CASSKLDRMNTGELFF

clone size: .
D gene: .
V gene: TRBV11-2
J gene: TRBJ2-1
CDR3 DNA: TGTGCCAGCAGCTTAGAGGACCCAGGGATCGGCGGTGAGCAGTTCTTC
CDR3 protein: CASSLEDPGIGGEQFF

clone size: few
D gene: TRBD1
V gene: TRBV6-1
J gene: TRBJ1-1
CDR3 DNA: TGTGCCAGCAACTCAGGGGGTGAAGCTTTCTTT
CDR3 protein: CASNSGGEAFF

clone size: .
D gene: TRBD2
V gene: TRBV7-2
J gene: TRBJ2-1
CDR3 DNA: TGTGCCAGCAGCGCTCGGGGGGACTACAATGAGCAGTTCTTC
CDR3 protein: CASSARGDYNEQFF

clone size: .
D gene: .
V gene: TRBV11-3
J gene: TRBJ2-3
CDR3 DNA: TGTGCCAGCAGCTTAGGTGGCAGTTGGGCTTCTAGCACAGATACGCAGTATTTT
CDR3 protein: CASSLGGSWASSTDTQYF

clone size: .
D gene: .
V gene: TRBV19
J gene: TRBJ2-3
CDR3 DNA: TGTGCCAGTAGTATAGCGGCAGATACGCAGTATTTT
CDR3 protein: CASSIAADTQYF

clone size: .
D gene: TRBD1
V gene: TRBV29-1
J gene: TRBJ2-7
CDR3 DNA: TGCAGCGTTATACCGGGACAGGGGCTGTCCTACGAGCAGTACTTC
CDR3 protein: CSVIPGQGLSYEQYF

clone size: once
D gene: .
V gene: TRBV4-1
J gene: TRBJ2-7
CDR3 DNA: TGCGCCAGCAGCCCCGAGGATATAGCGGGACAGTTGTACGAGCAGTACTTC
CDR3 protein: CASSPEDIAGQLYEQYF

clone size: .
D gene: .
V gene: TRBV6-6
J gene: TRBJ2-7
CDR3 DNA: TGTGCCAGCACCTCCCGGCGGGACGAGCAGTACTTC
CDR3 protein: CASTSRRDEQYF

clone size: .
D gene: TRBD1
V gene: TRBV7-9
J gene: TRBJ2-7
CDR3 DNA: TGTGCCAGTATAACCTATTCCGGGACAGGGGGCCTCGGAGGAAAAGAGCAGTACTTC
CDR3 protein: CASITYSGTGGLGGKEQYF

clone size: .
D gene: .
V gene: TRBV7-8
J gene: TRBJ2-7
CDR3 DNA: TGTGCCAGCAGCCTGACTGGAGTTAGCTCCTACGAGCAGTACTTC
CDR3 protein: CASSLTGVSSYEQYF

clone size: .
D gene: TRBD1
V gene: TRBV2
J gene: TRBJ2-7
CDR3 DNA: TGTGCCAGCAGTTCCGGGACAGGGGGTTGGTACGAGCAGTACTTC
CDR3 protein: CASSSGTGGWYEQYF

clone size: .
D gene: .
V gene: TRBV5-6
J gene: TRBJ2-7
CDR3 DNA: TGTGCCAGCAGCTTGTGGGTTTTTGGCAGGCCAAACTCCTACGAGCAGTACTTC
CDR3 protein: CASSLWVFGRPNSYEQYF

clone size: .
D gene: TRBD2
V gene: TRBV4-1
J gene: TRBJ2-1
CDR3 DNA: TGCGCCAGCAGCCAGGGACTAGTAGAATATGAGCAGTTCTTC
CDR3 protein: CASSQGLVEYEQFF

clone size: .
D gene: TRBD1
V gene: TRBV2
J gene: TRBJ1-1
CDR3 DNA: TGTGCCAGCAGGGGACAGGGGAACACTGAAGCTTTCTTT
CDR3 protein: CASRGQGNTEAFF

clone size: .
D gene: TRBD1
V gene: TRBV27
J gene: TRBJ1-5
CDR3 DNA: TGTGCCAGCAGTTTGGGGACAGAGAGCAATCAGCCCCAGCATTTT
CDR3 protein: CASSLGTESNQPQHF

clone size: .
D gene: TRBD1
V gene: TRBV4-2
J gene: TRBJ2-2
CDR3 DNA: TGTGCCAGCAGCCAAGATATAGGACAGGGGACCGGGGAGCTGTTTTTT
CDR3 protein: CASSQDIGQGTGELFF

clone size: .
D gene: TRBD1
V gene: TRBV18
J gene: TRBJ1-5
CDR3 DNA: TGTGCCAGCTCACCAGGGACAGGGGTAAGTCAGCCCCAGCATTTT
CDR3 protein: CASSPGTGVSQPQHF

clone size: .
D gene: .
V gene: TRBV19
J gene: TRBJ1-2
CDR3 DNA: TGTGCCAGTAGTCCTTGGACATCCGCCCACCCTATGCCCTTTGATGGCTACACCTTC
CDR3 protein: CASSPWTSAHPMPFDGYTF

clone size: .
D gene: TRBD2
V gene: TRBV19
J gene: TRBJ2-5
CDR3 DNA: TGTGCCAGTAGGGCCCTGGGTGCGGGAGGAGAGACCCAGTACTTC
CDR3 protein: CASRALGAGGETQYF

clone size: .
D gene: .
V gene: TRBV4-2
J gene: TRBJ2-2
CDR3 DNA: TGTGCCAGCAGCCAAGAGGGCTCGAACACCGGGGAGCTGTTTTTT
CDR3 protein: CASSQEGSNTGELFF

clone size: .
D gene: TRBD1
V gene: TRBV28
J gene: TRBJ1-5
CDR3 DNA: TGTGCCAGCAGTCTACGGACAGGGACCAATCAGCCCCAGCATTTT
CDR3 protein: CASSLRTGTNQPQHF

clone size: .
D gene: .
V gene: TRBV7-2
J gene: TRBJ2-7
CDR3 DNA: TGTGCCAGCAGCCCTCAATGGCTCAACTACGAGCAGTACTTC
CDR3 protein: CASSPQWLNYEQYF

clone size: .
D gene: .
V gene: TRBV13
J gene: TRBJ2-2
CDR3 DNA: TGTGCCAGCAGCTTACGGGTGGGGCCCACCGGGGAGCTGTTTTTT
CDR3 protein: CASSLRVGPTGELFF

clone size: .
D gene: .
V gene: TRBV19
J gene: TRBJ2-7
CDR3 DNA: TGTGCCAGTAGGAGGGACAAGAGCTCCTACGAGCAGTACTTC
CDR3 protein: CASRRDKSSYEQYF

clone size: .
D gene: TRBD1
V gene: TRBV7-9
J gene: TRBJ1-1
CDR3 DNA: TGTGCCAGCAGCGCAACAGGGGTGAACACTGAAGCTTTCTTT
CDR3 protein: CASSATGVNTEAFF

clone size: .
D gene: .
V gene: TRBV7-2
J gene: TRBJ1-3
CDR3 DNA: TGTGCCAGCAGCCGCGGGGGGACGAGCTCTGGAAACACCATATATTTT
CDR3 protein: CASSRGGTSSGNTIYF

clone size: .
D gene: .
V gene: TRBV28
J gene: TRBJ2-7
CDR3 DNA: TGTGCCAGCAGTTTGGGCAGTTTAACCTACGAGCAGTACTTC
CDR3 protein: CASSLGSLTYEQYF

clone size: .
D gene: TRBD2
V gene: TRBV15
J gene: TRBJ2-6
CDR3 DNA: TGTGCCACCAGCAAAGGACTAGCTGGGGCCAACGTCCTGACTTTC
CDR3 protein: CATSKGLAGANVLTF

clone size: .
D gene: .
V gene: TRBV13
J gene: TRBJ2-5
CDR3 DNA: TGTGCCAGCAGCCCGGGAACAGTTCGGGAGACCCAGTACTTC
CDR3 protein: CASSPGTVRETQYF

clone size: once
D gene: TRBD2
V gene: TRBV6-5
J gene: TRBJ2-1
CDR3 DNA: TGTGCCAGCAGTTATTCTAGCGGGGGCTCCTACAATGAGCAGTTCTTC
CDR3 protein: CASSYSSGGSYNEQFF

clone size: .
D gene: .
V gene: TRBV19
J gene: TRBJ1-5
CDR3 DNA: TGTGCCAGTAGTATTAGGTCAGGGAATCAGCCCCAGCATTTT
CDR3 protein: CASSIRSGNQPQHF

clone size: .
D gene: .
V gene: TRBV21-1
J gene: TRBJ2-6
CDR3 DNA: TGTGCCAGCAGCAACTGGCTTTCCTCTGGGGCCAACGTCCTGACTTTC
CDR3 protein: CASSNWLSSGANVLTF

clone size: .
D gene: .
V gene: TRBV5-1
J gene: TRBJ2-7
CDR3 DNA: TGCGCCAGCAGCCTCCTCGGACGAGCAGGGGAGCAGTACTTC
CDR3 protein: CASSLLGRAGEQYF

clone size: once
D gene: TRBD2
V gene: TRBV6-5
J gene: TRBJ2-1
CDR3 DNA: TGTGCCAGCAGTTTGTTAGCGGGAGGGTACAGTGAGCAGTTCTTC
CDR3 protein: CASSLLAGGYSEQFF

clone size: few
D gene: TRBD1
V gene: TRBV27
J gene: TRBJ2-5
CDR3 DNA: TGTGCCAGCAGTTCCAGAGTAGGACAGGTTAAAGGAGAGACCCAGTACTTC
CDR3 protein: CASSSRVGQVKGETQYF

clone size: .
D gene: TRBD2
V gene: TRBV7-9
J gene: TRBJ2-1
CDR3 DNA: TGTGCCAGCGGGCGGACTAGCGGGAGTTTAAATGAGCAGTTCTTC
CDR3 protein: CASGRTSGSLNEQFF

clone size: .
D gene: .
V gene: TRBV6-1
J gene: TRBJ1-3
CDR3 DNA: TGTGCCAGCAGTGAAGGGACAGCTGGAAACACCATATATTTT
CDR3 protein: CASSEGTAGNTIYF

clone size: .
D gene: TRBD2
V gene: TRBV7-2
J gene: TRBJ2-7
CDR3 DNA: TGTGCCAGCAGCTTATGGGTACTAGCGGGAGGGGTAAGAGGCGAGCAGTACTTC
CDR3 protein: CASSLWVLAGGVRGEQYF

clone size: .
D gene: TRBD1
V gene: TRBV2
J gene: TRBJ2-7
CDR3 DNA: TGTGCCAGCAATACAGGGGTCGAGCAGTACTTC
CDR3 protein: CASNTGVEQYF

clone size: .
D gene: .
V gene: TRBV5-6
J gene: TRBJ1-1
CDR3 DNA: TGTGCCAGCAGCCCCGCGGGGCCCAGCTTGAACACTGAAGCTTTCTTT
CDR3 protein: CASSPAGPSLNTEAFF

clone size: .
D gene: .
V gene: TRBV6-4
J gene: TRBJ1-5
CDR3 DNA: TGTGCCAGCAGTGCATCTCCTAATAGCAATCAGCCCCAGCATTTT
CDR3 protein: CASSASPNSNQPQHF

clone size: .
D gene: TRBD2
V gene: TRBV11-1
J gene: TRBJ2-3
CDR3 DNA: TGTGCCAGCAGCCCCGTGGGGGGGTCAGATACGCAGTATTTT
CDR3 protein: CASSPVGGSDTQYF